This T cell receptor (beta chain) was recovered during a study of shared T cell receptors in the human thymus. V gave up 5 bases and J gave up 2 bases, with 21 bases separating them. The germline V gene has CDR1 MNHEY and CDR2 SMNVEV (reference sequence). This CDR3 region has 17 residues. Data came from immunoSEQ multiplex PCR; TCRdb stores just in-frame clones and leaves some out. The sample consists of 500,000 to 850,000 clones, about 89% of them appearing once. The same sample was also studied in work on human thymus T cells. That study reports: Apparent bias marked the V and J gene usage of thymic and blood repertoires. Highly overlapping thymic repertoires in unrelated individuals were reported by related research.

The V and J genes are TRBV27 and TRBJ2-5; D may be TRBD1 (6 bases). The receptor was derived from a boy under two years old with a congenital heart defect. Sequences were obtained from thymocytes. The CDR3 DNA reads TGTGCCAGCAGTCATAGGACCCAAGGGGGATTACAAGAGACCCAGTACTTC. It specifies CASSHRTQGGLQETQYF.